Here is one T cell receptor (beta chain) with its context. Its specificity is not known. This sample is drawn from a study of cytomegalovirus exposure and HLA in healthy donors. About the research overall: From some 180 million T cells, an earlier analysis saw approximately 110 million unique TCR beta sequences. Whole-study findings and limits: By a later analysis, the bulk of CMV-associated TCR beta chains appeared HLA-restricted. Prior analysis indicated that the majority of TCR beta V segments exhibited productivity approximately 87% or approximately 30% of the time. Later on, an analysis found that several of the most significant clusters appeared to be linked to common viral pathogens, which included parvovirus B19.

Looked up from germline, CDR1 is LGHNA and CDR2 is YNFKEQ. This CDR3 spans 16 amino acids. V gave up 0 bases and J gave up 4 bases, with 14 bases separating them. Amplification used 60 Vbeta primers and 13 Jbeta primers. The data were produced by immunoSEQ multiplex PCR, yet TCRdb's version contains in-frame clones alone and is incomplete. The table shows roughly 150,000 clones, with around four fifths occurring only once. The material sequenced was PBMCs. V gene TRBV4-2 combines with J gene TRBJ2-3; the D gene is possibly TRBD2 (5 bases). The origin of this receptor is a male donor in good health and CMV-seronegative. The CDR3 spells CASSQDVDYNSDTQYF. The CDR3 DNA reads TGTGCCAGCAGCCAAGATGTAGACTACAACTCAGATACGCAGTATTTT.